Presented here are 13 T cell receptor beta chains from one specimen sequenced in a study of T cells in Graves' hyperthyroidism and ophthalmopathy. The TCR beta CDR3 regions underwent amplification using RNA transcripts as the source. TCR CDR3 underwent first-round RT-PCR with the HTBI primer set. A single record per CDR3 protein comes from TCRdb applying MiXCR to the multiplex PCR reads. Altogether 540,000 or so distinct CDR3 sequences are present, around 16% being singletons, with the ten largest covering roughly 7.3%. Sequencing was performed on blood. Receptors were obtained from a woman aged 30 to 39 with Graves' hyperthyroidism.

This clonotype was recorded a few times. The CDR3 protein is CAWSVSPHRWDLFGQYF. The CDR3 region has the DNA TGTGCCTGGAGTGTATCCCCCCACAGGTGGGACCTTTTTGGGCAGTATTTT. This chain connects TRBV30 to TRBJ2-3; possibly TRBD1 or TRBD2 for D (5 bases each). From germline, CDR1 is GTSNPN and CDR2 SVGIG (reference sequence). CDR3 length equals 17 residues. V was pared by 0 bases and J by 11 bases, with 27 bases between.

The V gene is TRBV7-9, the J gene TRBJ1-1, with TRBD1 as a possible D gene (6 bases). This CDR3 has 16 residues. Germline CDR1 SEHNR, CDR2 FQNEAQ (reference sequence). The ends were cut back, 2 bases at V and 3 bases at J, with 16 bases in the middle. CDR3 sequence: CASSLFIGGVDTEAFF. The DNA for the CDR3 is TGTGCCAGCAGCTTATTTATAGGGGGAGTCGACACTGAAGCTTTCTTT.

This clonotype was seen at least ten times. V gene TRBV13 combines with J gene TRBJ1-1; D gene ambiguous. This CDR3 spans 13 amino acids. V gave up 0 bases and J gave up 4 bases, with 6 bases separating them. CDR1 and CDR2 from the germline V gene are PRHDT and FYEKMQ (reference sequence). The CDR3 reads CASSLGVGTEAFF. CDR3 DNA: TGTGCCAGCAGCTTAGGGGTCGGCACTGAAGCTTTCTTT.

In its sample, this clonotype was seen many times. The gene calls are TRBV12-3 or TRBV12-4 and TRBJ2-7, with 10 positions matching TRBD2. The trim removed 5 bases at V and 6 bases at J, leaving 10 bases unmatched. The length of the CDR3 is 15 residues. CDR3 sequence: CASSPLLAGDAEQYF. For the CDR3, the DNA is TGTGCCAGCAGTCCACTCCTAGCGGGAGACGCCGAGCAGTACTTC.

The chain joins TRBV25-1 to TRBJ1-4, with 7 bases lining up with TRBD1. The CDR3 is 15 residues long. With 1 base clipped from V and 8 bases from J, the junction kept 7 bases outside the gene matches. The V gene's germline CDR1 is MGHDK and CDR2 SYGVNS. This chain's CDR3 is CASSEFQGGREKLFF. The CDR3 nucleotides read TGTGCCAGCAGTGAATTTCAGGGGGGTAGAGAAAAACTGTTTTTT.

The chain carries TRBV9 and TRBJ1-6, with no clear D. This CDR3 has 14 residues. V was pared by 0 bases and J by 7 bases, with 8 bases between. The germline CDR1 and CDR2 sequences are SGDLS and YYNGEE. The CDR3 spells CASSVEPLNSPLHF. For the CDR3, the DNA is TGTGCCAGCAGCGTAGAGCCGTTAAATTCACCCCTCCACTTT.

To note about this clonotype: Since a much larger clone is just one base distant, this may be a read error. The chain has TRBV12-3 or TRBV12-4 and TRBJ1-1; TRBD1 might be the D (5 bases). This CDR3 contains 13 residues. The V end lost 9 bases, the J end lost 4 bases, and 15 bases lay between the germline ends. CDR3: CASRGEGSTEAFF. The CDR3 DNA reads TGTGCCAGTCGGGGAGAGGGGAGCACTGAAGCTTTCTTT.

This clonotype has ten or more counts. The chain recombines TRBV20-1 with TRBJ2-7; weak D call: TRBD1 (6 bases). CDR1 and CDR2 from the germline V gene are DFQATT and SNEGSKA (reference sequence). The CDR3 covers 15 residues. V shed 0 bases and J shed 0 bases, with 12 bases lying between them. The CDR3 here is CSARDLQGDSYEQYF. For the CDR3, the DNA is TGCAGTGCTAGAGATCTACAGGGAGACTCCTACGAGCAGTACTTC.

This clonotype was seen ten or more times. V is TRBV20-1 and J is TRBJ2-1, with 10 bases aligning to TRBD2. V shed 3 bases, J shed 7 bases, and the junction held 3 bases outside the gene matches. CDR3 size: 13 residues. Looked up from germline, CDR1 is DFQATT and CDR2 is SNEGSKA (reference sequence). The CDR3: CSASIAGGNEQFF. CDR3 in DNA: TGCAGTGCTAGTATAGCGGGAGGTAATGAGCAGTTCTTC.

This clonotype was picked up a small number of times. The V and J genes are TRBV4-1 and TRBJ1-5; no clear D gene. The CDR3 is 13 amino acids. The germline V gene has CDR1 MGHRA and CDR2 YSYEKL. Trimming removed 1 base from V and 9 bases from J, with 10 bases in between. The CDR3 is CASSQARLSPQHF. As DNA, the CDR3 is TGCGCCAGCAGCCAAGCTCGATTATCGCCCCAGCATTTT.

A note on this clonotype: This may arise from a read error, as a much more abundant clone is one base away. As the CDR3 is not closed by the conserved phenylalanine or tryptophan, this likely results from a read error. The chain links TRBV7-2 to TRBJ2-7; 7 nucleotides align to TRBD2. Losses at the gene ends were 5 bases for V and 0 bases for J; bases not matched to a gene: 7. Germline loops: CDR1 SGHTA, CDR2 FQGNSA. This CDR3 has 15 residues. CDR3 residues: CASSRSGLTSYEQYL. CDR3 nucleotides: TGTGCCAGCAGCCGGTCGGGACTAACCTCCTACGAGCAGTACCTC.

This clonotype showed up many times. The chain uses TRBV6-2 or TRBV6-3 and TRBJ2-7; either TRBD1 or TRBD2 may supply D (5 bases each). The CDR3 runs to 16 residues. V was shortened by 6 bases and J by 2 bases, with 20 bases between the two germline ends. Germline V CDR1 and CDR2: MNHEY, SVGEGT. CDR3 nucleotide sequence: TGTGCCAGCAGCAAAGATATGGGGGATTGGGCCTACGAGCAGTACTTC. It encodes CASSKDMGDWAYEQYF.

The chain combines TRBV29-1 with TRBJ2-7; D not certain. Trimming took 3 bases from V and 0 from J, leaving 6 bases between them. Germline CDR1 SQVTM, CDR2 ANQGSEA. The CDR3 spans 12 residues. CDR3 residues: CSVEFSSYEQYF. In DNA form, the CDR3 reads TGCAGCGTTGAGTTTTCCTCCTACGAGCAGTACTTC.